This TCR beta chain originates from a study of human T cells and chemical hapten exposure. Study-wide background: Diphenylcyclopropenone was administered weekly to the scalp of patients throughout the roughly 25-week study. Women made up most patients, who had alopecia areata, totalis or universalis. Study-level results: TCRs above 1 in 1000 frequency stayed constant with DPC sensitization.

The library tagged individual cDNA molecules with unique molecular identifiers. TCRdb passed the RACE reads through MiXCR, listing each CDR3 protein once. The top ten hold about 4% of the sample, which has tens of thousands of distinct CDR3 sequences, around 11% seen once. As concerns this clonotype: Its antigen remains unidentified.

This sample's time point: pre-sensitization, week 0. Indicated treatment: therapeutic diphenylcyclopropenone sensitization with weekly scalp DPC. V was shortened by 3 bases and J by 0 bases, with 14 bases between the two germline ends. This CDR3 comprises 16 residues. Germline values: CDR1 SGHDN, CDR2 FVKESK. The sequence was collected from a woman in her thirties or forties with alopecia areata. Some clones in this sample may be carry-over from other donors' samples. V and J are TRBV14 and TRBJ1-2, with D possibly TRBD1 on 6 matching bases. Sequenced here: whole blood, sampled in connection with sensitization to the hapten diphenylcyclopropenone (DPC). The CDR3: CASSHRMGHSNYGYTF. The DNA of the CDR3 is TGTGCCAGCAGCCACCGAATGGGACATTCTAACTATGGCTACACCTTC.